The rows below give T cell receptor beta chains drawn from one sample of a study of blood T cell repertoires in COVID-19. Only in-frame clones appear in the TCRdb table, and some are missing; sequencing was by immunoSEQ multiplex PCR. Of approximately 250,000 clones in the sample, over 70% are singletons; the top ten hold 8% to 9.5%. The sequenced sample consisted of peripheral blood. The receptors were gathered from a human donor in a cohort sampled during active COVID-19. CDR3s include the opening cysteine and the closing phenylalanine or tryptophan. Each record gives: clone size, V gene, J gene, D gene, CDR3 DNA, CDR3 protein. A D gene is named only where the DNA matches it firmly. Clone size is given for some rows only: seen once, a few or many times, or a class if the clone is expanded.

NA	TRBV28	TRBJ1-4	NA	TGTGCCAGCAGTTCGCAGGGACTGTCTAATGAAAAACTGTTTTTT	CASSSQGLSNEKLFF
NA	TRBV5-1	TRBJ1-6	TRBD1	TGCGCCAGCAGCTTGGGGCAGGGGGGCTACGGATCACCCCTCCACTTT	CASSLGQGGYGSPLHF
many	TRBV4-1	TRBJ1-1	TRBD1	TGCGCCAGCAGCCAAGAAGACAGGGCTGAAGCTTTCTTT	CASSQEDRAEAFF
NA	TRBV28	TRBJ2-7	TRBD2	TGTGCCAGCAGTTTGGGACTAGCGGGTTTCGTGCGGGACTCGTCGCGAATGGACGAGCAGTACTTC	CASSLGLAGFVRDSSRMDEQYF
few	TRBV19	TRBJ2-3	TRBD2	TGTGCCATTACACCCGCCCCCACTAGCGGGAGACCAGATACGCAGTATTTT	CAITPAPTSGRPDTQYF
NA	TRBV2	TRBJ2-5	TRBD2	TGTGCCAGCACCAAAGGGGAGGGAGAGACCCAGTACTTC	CASTKGEGETQYF
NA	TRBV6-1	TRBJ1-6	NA	TGTGCCAGCAGTGAAAGAAGGGGGTTGGGGAATTCACCCCTCCACTTT	CASSERRGLGNSPLHF
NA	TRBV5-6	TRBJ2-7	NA	TGTGCCAGCAGTTATCGTTACGAGCAGTACTTC	CASSYRYEQYF
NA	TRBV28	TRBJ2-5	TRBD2	TGTGCCAGCCTGAGGGGACTAGCGGGGGGAGCTGAGACCCAGTACTTC	CASLRGLAGGAETQYF
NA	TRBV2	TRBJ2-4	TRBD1	TGTGCCAGCAAGTTTGAAGGGACAGGGGCCAAATTAGCCAAAAACATTCAGTACTTC	CASKFEGTGAKLAKNIQYF
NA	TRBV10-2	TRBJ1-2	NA	TGCGCCAGCCGCACCACCTCCGGAGGGAACTATGGCTACACCTTC	CASRTTSGGNYGYTF